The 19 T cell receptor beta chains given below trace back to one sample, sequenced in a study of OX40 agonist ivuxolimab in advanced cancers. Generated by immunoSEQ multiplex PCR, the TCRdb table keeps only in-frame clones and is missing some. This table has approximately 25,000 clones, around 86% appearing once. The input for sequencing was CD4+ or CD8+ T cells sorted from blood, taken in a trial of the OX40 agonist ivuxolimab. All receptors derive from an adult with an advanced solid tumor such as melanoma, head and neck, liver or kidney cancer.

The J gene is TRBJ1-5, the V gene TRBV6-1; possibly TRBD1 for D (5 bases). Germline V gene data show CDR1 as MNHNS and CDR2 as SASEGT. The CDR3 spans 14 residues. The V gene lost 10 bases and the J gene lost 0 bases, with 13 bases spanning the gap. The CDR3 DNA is TGTGCCACCGGGACGGCTTATAGCAATCAGCCCCAGCATTTT. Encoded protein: CATGTAYSNQPQHF.

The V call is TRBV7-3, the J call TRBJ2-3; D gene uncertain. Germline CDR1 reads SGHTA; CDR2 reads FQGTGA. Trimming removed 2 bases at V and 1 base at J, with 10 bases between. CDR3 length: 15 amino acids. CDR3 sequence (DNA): TGTGCCAGCAGCTTATTAACTGAGCGCACAGATACGCAGTATTTT. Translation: CASSLLTERTDTQYF.

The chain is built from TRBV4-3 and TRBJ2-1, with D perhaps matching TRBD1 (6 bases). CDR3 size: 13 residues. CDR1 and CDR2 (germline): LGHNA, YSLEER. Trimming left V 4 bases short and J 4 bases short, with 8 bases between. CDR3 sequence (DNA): TGCGCCAGCAGCCCCGGGACATACAATGAGCAGTTCTTC. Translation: CASSPGTYNEQFF.

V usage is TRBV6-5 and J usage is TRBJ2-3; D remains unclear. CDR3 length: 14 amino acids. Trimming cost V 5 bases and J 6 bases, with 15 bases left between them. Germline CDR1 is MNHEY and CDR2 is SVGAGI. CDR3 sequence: CASSQQGRTDTQYF. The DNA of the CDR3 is TGTGCCAGCAGTCAGCAAGGCCGGACGGATACGCAGTATTTT.

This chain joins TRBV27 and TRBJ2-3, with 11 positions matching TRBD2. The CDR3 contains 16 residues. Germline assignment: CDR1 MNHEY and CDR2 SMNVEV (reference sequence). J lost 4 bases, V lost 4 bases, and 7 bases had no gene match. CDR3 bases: TGTGCCAGCAGTTCCTTAGCGGGGGGGAAGGCAGATACGCAGTATTTT. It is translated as CASSSLAGGKADTQYF.

The CDR3 nucleotides are TGTGCCAGCAGCCCCGAGGGGGGGCTCAGCTCAGATACGCAGTATTTT. This gives the protein CASSPEGGLSSDTQYF. The chain employs TRBV9 and TRBJ2-3, with a weak D call TRBD2 (7 bases). The CDR3 covers 16 residues. Germline V gene sequence: CDR1 SGDLS, CDR2 YYNGEE. The V and J ends lost 4 bases and 4 bases respectively, with 19 bases between them.

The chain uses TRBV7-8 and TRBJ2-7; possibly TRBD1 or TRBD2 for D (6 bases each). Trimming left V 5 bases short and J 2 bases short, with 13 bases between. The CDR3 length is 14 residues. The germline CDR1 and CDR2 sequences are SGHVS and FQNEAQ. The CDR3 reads CASSAGGGPYEQYF. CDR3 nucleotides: TGTGCCAGCAGCGCAGGAGGGGGTCCCTACGAGCAGTACTTC.

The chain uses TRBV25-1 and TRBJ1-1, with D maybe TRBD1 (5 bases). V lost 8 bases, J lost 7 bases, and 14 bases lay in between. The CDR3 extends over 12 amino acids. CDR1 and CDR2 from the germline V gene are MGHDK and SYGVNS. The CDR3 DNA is TGTGCCAGCGGGCGGGGCCTTTTTGAAGCTTTCTTT. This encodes CASGRGLFEAFF.

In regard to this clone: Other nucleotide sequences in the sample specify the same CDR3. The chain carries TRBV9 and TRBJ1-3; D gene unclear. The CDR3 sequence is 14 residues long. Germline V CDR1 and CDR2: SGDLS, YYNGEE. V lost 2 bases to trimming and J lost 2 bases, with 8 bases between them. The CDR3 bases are TGTGCCAGCAGCGTCACGAGGGCTGGAAACACCATATATTTT. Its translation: CASSVTRAGNTIYF.

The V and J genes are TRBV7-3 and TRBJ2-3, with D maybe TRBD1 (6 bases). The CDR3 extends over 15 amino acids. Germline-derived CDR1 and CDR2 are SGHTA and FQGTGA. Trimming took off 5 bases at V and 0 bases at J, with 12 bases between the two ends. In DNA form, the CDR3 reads TGTGCCAGCAGCCAGCGGACAGAAAGCACAGATACGCAGTATTTT. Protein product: CASSQRTESTDTQYF. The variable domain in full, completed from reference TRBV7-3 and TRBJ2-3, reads GAGVSQTPSNKVTEKGKYVELRCDPISGHTALYWYRQSLGQGPEFLIYFQGTGAADDSGLPNDRFFAVRPEGSVSTLKIQRTERGDSAVYLCASSQRTESTDTQYFGPGTRLTVL.

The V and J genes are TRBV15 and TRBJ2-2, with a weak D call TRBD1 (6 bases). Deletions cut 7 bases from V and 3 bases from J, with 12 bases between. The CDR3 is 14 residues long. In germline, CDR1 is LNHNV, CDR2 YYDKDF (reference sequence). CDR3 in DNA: TGTGCCACCACAGGCTGGGGGCACACCGGGGAGCTGTTTTTT. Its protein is CATTGWGHTGELFF.

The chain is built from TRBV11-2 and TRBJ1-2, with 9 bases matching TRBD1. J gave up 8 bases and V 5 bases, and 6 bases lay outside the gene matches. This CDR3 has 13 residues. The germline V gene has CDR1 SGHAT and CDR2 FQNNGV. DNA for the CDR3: TGTGCCAGCAGCATCGGACAGGGGAGGGGCTACACCTTC. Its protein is CASSIGQGRGYTF.

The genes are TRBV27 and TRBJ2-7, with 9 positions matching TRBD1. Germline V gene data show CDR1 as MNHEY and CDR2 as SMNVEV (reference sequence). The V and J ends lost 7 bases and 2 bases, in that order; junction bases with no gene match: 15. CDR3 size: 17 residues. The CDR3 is CASTGTPGQGPPYEQYF. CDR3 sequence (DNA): TGTGCCAGCACCGGAACACCGGGACAGGGACCCCCCTACGAGCAGTACTTC.

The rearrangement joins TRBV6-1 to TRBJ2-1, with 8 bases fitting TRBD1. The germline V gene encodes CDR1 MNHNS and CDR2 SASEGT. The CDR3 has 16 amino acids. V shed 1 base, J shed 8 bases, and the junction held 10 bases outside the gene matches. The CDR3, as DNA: TGTGCCAGCAGTGAAGTAGGTTTTCAGGGGGCTGATGAGCAGTTCTTC. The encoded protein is CASSEVGFQGADEQFF.

CDR3 coding DNA: TGCGCCAGCAGCCAAGTTGGACTGTACACTGAAGCTTTCTTT. This sequence encodes CASSQVGLYTEAFF. The rearrangement joins TRBV4-1 to TRBJ1-1; no firm D call. Germline V lookup: CDR1 MGHRA, CDR2 YSYEKL. CDR3 length: 14 amino acids. V was shortened by 1 base and J by 3 bases, with 9 bases between the two germline ends.

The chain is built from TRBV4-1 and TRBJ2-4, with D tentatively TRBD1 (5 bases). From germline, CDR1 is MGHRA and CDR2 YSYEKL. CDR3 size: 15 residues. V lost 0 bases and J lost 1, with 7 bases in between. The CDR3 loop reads CASSQDQGAKNIQYF. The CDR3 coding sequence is TGCGCCAGCAGCCAAGATCAGGGTGCCAAAAACATTCAGTACTTC.

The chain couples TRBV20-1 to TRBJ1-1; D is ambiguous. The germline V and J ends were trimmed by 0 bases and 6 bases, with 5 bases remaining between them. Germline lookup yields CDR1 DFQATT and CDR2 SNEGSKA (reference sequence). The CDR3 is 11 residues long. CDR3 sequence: CSARDLSEAFF. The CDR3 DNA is TGCAGTGCTAGAGATCTGTCTGAAGCTTTCTTT.

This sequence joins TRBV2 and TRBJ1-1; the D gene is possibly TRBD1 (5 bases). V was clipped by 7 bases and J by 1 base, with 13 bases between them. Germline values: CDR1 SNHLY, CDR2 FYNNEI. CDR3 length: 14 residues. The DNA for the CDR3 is TGTGCCAGCACTCCGGGGCTCTCGAACACTGAAGCTTTCTTT. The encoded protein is CASTPGLSNTEAFF.

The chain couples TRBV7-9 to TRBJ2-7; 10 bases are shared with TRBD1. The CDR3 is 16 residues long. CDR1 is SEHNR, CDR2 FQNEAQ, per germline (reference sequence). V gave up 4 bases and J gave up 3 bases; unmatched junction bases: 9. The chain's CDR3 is CASSSLRDRGFYEQYF. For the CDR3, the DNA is TGTGCCAGCAGCTCGCTCCGGGACAGGGGCTTCTACGAGCAGTACTTC.